This T cell receptor beta chain was obtained from a study of T cells expressing NK-cell markers. Overall study context: The authors derived TCR beta repertoires from sorted CD3+CD56+NKG2C+, CD3+CD56+NKG2C- and CD3+CD56-NKG2C+ T cells.

Reprocessing the 5' RACE reads, TCRdb reports a single entry for every CDR3 protein and omits DNA. Found here are 16,000 or so distinct CDR3 sequences; the top ten clones hold about 60%. Germline V CDR1 and CDR2: SGHNT, YYREEE (reference sequence). This CDR3 is 16 amino acids long. The sequence was obtained from a man aged 18 to 70 in good health. The chain uses TRBV5-4 and TRBJ2-7; TCRdb lists TRBD1, though no DNA is available to test this call. The sequenced sample was blood T cells: a sorted CD56 or NKG2C T cell subset, CD4+ or CD8+ T cells, or bulk PBMC T cells (not recorded which). The CDR3 sequence: CASSLEGVGVFYEQYF. Full variable domain (rest looked up from reference TRBV5-4 and TRBJ2-7): ETGVTQSPTHLIKTRGQQVTLRCSSQSGHNTVSWYQQALGQGPQFIFQYYREEENGRGNFPPRFSGLQFPNYSSELNVNALELDDSALYLCASSLEGVGVFYEQYFGPGTRLTVT.